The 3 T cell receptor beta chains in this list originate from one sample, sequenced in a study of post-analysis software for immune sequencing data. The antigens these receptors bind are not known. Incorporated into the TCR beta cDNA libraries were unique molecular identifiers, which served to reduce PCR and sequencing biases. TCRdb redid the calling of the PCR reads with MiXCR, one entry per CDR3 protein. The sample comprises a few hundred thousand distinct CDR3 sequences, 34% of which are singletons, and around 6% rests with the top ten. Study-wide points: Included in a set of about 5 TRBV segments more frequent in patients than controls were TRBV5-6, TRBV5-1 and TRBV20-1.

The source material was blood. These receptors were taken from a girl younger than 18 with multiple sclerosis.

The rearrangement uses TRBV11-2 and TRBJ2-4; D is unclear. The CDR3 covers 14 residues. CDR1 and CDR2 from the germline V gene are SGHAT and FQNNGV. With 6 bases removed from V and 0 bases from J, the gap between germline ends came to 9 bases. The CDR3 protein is CASRSALAKNIQYF. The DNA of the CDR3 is TGTGCCAGCAGGTCAGCCCTAGCCAAAAACATTCAGTACTTC.

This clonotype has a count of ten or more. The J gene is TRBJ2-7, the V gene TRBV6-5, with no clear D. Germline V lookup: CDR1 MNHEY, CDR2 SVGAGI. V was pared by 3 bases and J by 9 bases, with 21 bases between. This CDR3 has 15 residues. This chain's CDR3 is CASSYYGTAEGRQYF. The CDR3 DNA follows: TGTGCCAGCAGTTATTATGGTACGGCAGAAGGCAGGCAGTACTTC.

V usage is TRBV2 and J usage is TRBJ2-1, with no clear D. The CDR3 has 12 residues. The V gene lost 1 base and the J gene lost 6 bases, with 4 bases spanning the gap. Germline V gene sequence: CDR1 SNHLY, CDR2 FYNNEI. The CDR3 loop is CASSEGGNEQFF. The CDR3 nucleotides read TGTGCCAGCAGTGAAGGGGGCAATGAGCAGTTCTTC.